This entry concerns a single T cell receptor (beta chain). Its antigen is unknown. Base qualities are not recorded, but no much larger clone differs from it by a single base. The germline V gene sets CDR1 to SGDLS and CDR2 to YYNGEE. The CDR3 holds 18 amino acids from the cysteine to the phenylalanine. Here the CDR3 DNA is all that survives: 54 bases in frame from base 1. Trimmed from V: 3 bases; trimmed from J: 5 bases; junction bases lacking a gene match: 15. The data are from a study of T cell responses to AZD1222 COVID-19 vaccine (dated by TCRdb to about 2021). With respect to the entire study: AZD1222 recipients whose second dose came at about 4 weeks and those whose second dose came at about 12 weeks were combined into one group, since spike-specific TCR depth and breadth did not differ between the two schedules. A total of just over 230 trial participants underwent TCR sequencing, of whom about 210 had received two doses of AZD1222 and some 26 had received two doses of the MenACWY control vaccine. Trial participants were enrolled by age into subgroups of 18-55, 56-69 and 70-plus years, and roughly 150, 30 and 60 TCR-sequenced participants, respectively, were included in these subgroups. Overall study outcomes, separate from this receptor: Reportedly, close to half of the unique spike-specific TCRs recognized epitopes lying outside the regions that are mutated in the B.1.351 and B.1.1.7 variants. Because no day 14 peak-response samples were available, the repertoires could be characterized only after the peak T cell response. The vaccine-associated CD4 TCRs covered the entire spike protein, and the dominant responses fell in regions 160-218 and 743-854. Conclusions about previously exposed vaccinees are limited, since just five or six AZD1222 recipients were seropositive for SARS-CoV-2 at baseline. In the small 56-69-year group, the increase in depth fell short of significance, most likely because of low power. Participants were mostly white British, with more females than males. The authors suggested clonal diversity may have been underestimated. Spike-specific TCR breadth and depth rose significantly after two AZD1222 doses compared with day 0 and with MenACWY recipients.

The time point label corresponds to: baseline before first vaccination. Vaccinee samples were obtained from the UK trials COV001 and COV002, which included a single-blind randomized controlled phase 2/3 trial of AZD1222 (ChAdOx1 nCoV-19) in healthy adults. For TCRbeta chain sequencing, PBMC samples from trial participants were taken at day 0 and at day 28 after the second dose. The CDR3 regions of human TCRbeta chains were subjected to immunosequencing. The original pipeline was this. TCRs in the repertoires were matched against a reference library of SARS-CoV-2-specific TCRs that had been generated with the MIRA antigen-specificity platform. Breadth was defined as the fraction of unique TCRs that were SARS-CoV-2-associated. Depth was defined as the fraction of total T cells that were SARS-CoV-2-associated. Using the MIRA data, each spike-specific TCR was assigned both to the spike region to which the TCR was reactive and to a CD4 or CD8 class. Log10-transformed breadth and depth values were compared by one-way ANOVA with Sidak's multiple comparisons tests. TCRdb's version of the immuneACCESS table is confined to in-frame rearrangements and falls short of the full clone set. An unresolved V gene accounts for under half of the shortfall where checked; the remainder is of unknown origin. The V and J calls and the clone size are those of that table, but D and trimming were determined from the DNA. The sample profile shows approximately 160,000 clones; more than 85% of them were found once. Less than 5.5% of the sample is in the top ten clones.

The chain is encoded by TRBV9 joined to TRBJ2-3; TRBD2 fits 10 bases in the junction. Specimen: peripheral blood, collected on day 0 of AZD1222 vaccination. This sequence originates from an adult in good health. Here the CDR3 is given as CASSEIGGLAGAVDTQYF. The DNA sequence follows: TGTGCCAGCAGCGAGATAGGGGGGCTAGCGGGAGCGGTAGATACGCAGTATTTT.